The 2 T cell receptor beta chains reported below all come from one sample, sequenced in a study of regulatory T cells in long-lasting Graves disease. According to the study, TCR beta libraries were built with iRepertoire HTBI primers and CDR3-region Arm-PCR. TCRdb called the multiplex PCR reads again in MiXCR, with one record for every CDR3 protein. The top ten hold 10% to 15% of the sample, which has more than 400,000 distinct CDR3 sequences, around 16% seen once. As to time point: newly diagnosed GD, antithyroid drugs for less than 3 months. Following extraction of RNA from PBMCs, that RNA was used to make the TCR library. The sample was also linked to a second study, of T cells in Graves' hyperthyroidism and ophthalmopathy.

The sample in question was peripheral blood mononuclear cells (PBMCs), obtained at new diagnosis, from a patient treated with antithyroid drugs. The receptors here all came from a man aged 35-49 years with Graves disease.

Ten or more counts support this clonotype. The gene calls are TRBV2 and TRBJ2-3; D uncertain. Trimming left V 1 base short and J 1 base short, with 18 bases between. The germline gives CDR1 SNHLY, CDR2 FYNNEI. CDR3 length: 18 residues. The CDR3 DNA reads TGTGCCAGCAGTGAAGTGGTCAGCCTAAGAGCCGGCACAGATACGCAGTATTTT. It translates to CASSEVVSLRAGTDTQYF.

The chain recombines TRBV29-1 with TRBJ2-7; 7 positions match TRBD2. In germline, CDR1 is SQVTM, CDR2 ANQGSEA. CDR3 length: 11 residues. The ends lost 3 bases at V and 6 bases at J; junction bases unmatched: 2. The CDR3 reads CSVEGTTEQYF. The CDR3 DNA sequence: TGCAGCGTTGAGGGGACTACCGAGCAGTACTTC.